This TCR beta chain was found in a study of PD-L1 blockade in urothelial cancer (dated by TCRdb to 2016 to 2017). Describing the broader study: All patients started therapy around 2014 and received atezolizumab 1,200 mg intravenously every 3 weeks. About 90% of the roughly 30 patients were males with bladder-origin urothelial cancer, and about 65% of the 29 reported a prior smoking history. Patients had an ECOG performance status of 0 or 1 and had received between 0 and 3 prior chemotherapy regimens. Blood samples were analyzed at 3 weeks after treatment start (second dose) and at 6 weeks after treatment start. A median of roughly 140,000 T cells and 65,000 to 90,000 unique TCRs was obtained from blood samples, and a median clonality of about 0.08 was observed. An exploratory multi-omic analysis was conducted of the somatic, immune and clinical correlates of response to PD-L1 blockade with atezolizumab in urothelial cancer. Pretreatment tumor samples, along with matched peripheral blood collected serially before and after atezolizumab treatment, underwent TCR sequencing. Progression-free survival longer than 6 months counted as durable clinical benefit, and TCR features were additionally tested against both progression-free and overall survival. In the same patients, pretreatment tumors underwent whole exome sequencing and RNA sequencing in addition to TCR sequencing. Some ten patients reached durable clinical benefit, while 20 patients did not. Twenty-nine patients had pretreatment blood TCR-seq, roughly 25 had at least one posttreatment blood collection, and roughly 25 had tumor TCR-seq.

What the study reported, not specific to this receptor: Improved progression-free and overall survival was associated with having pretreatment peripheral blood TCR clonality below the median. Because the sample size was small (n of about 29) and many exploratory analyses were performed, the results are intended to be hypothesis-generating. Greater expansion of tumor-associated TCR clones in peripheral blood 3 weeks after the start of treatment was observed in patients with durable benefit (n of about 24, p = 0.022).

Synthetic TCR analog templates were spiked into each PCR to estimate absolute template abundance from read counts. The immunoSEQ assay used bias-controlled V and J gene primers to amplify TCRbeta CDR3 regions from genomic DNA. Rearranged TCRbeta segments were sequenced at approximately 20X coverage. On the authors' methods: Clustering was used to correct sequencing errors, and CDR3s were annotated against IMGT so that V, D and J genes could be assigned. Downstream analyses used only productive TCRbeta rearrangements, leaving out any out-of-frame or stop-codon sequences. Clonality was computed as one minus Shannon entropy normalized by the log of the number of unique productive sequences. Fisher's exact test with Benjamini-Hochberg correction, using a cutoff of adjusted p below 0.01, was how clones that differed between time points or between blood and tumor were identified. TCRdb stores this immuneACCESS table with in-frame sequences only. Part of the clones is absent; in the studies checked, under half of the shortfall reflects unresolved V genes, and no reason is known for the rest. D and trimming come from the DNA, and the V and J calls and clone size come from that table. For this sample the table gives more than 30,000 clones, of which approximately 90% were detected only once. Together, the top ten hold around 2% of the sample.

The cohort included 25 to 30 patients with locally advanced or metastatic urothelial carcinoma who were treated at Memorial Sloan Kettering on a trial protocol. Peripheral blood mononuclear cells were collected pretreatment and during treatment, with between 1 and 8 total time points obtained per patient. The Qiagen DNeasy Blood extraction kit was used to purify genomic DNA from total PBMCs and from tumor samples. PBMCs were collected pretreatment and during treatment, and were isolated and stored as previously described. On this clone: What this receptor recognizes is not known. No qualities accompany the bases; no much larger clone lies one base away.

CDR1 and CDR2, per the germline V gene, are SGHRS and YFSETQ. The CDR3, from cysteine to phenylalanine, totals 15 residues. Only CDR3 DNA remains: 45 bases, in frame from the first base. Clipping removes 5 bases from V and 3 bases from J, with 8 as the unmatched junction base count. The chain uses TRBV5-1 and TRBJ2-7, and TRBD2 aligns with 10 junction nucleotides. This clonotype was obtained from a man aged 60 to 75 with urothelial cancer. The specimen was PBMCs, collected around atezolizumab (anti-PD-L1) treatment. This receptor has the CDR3 CASRLGLADFYEQYF. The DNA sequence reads TGCGCCAGCAGACTAGGACTAGCGGATTTCTACGAGCAGTACTTC.